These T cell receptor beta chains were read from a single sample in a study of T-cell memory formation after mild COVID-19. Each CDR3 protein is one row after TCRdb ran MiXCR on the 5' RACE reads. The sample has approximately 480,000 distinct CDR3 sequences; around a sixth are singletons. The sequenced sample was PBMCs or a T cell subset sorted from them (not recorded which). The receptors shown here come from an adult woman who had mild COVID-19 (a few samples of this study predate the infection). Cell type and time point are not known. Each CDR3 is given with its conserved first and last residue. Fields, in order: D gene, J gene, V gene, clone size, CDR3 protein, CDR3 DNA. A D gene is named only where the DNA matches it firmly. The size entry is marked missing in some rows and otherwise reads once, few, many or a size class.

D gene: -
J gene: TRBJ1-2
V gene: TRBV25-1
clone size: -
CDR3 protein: CASSGTASNYGYTF
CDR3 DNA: TGTGCCAGCAGTGGTACAGCGTCTAACTATGGCTACACCTTC

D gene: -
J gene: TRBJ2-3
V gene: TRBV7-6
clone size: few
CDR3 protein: CASSPVVGVGDTQYF
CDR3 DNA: TGTGCCAGCAGCCCCGTCGTGGGGGTGGGAGATACGCAGTATTTT

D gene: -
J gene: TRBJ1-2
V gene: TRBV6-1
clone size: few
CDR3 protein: CASSGVEGTF
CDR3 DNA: TGTGCCAGCAGTGGAGTAGAGGGCACCTTC

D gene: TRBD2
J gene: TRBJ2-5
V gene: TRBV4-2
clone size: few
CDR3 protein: CASSQTGLGETQYF
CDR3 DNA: TGTGCCAGCAGCCAGACGGGACTAGGGGAGACCCAGTACTTC

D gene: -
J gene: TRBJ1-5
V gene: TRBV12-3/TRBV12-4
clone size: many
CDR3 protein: CASSLGGAQPQHF
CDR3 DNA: TGTGCCAGCAGTTTAGGCGGGGCCCAGCCCCAGCATTTT

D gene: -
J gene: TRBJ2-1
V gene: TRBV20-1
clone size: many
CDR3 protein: CSADRSSYNEQFF
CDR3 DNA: TGCAGTGCTGACAGAAGCTCCTACAATGAGCAGTTCTTC

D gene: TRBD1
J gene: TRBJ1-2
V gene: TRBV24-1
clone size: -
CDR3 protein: CATSDSMDRAKGYTF
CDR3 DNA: TGTGCCACCAGTGATTCAATGGACAGGGCGAAGGGCTACACCTTC

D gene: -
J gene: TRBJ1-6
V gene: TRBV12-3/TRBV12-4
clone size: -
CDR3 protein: CASSPPLTQAGVSLHF
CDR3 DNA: TGTGCCAGCAGTCCCCCTTTGACCCAAGCAGGGGTATCCCTCCACTTT

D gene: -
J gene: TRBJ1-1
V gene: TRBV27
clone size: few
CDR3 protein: CASSLSQGKGEAFF
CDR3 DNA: TGTGCCAGCAGTTTATCCCAGGGTAAGGGCGAAGCTTTCTTT

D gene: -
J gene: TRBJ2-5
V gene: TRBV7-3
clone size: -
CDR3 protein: CASSLTVGPFQETQYF
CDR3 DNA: TGTGCCAGCAGCTTAACGGTGGGTCCGTTCCAAGAGACCCAGTACTTC

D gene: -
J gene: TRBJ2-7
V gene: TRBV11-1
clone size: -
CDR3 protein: CASSTYLYEQYF
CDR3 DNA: TGTGCCAGCAGCACCTACCTCTACGAGCAGTACTTC

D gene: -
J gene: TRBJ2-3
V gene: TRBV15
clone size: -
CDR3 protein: CATSRGSGEATDTQYF
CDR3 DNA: TGTGCCACCAGCAGAGGTAGCGGAGAGGCCACAGATACGCAGTATTTT

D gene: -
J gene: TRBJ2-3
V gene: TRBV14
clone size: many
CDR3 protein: CASSQGITDTQYF
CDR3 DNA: TGTGCCAGCAGCCAGGGAATCACAGATACGCAGTATTTT

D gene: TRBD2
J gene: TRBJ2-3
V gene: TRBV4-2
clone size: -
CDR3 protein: CASSQDASGRADTQYF
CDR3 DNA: TGTGCCAGCAGCCAAGATGCCAGCGGGAGGGCAGATACGCAGTATTTT

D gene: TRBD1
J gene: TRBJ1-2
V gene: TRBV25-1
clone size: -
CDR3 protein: CASRATRQGPGVGYTF
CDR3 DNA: TGTGCCAGCAGGGCCACGAGACAGGGACCGGGAGTGGGCTACACCTTC

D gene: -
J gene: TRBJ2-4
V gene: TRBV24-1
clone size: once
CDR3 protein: CATSGGGAAVDIQYF
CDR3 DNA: TGTGCCACCAGTGGAGGCGGGGCCGCGGTAGACATTCAGTACTTC

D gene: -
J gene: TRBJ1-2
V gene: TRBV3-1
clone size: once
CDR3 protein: CASSLGLRYTF
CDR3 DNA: TGTGCCAGCAGTCTGGGGCTACGCTACACCTTC

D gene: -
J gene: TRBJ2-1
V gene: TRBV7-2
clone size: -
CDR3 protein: CASSPLSTLLGNEQFF
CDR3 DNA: TGTGCCAGCAGCCCCCTTTCCACCCTACTGGGGAATGAGCAGTTCTTC

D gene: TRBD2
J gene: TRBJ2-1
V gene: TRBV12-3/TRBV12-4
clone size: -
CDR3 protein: CASAGGPNIFDEQFF
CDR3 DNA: TGTGCCAGCGCGGGGGGGCCAAATATTTTCGATGAGCAGTTCTTC

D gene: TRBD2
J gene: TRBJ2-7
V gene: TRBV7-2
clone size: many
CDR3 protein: CASSSGTGRTSGRRGSYEQYF
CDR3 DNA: TGTGCCAGCAGCTCGGGAACAGGGAGGACTAGCGGGAGGAGAGGGTCCTACGAGCAGTACTTC

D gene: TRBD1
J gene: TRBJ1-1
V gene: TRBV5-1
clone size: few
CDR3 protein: CASSLEGQGTMWNTEAFF
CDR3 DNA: TGCGCCAGCAGCTTGGAGGGACAGGGGACGATGTGGAACACTGAAGCTTTCTTT

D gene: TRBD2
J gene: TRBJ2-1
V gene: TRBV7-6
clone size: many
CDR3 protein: CASSLYNLLAGGNNEQFF
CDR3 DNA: TGTGCCAGCAGCTTATACAACCTACTAGCGGGGGGAAACAATGAGCAGTTCTTC

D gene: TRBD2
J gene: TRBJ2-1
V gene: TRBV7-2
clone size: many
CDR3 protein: CASSLMREKFF
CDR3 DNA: TGTGCCAGCAGCTTGATGCGGGAGAAGTTCTTC

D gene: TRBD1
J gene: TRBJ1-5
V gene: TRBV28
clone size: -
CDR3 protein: CASSPDRDNQPQHF
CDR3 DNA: TGTGCCAGCTCCCCGGACAGGGACAATCAGCCCCAGCATTTT

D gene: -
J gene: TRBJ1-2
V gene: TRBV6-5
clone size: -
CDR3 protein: CASSYSRAYMGGYTF
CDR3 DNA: TGTGCCAGCAGTTACTCGAGGGCATACATGGGTGGCTACACCTTC

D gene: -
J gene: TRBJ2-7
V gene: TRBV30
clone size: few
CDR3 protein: CAWKDISYEQYF
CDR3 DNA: TGTGCCTGGAAGGACATCTCCTACGAGCAGTACTTC

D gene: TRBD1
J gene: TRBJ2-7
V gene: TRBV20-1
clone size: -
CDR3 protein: CSASSGGSDEQYF
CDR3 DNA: TGCAGTGCTAGTTCAGGGGGCTCCGACGAGCAGTACTTC

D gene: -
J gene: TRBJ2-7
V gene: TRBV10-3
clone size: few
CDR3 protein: CAISGADYEQYF
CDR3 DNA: TGTGCCATCAGCGGGGCGGACTACGAGCAGTACTTC

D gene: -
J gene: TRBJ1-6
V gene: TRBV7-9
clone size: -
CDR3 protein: CASSLGLSDNSPLHF
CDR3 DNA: TGTGCCAGCAGCTTAGGGCTCAGTGATAATTCACCCCTCCACTTT

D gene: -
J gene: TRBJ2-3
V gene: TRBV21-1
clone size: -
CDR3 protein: CASSKEGQGLDTQYF
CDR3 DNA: TGTGCCAGCAGCAAAGAGGGACAGGGGTTAGATACGCAGTATTTT

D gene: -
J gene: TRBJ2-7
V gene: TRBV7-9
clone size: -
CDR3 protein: CASSLAMNSYEQYF
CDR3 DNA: TGTGCCAGCAGCTTAGCGATGAACTCCTACGAGCAGTACTTC

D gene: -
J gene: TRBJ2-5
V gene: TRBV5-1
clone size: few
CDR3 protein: CASKGGDQETQYF
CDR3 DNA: TGCGCCAGCAAAGGCGGGGACCAAGAGACCCAGTACTTC

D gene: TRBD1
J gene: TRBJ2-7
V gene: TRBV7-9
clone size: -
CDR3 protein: CASSSSGTAQLYYEQYF
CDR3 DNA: TGTGCCAGCAGCTCGTCCGGGACAGCCCAACTCTATTACGAGCAGTACTTC

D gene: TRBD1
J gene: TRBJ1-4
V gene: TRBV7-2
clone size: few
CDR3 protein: CASSLSGAGGSEKLFF
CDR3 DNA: TGTGCCAGCAGCTTATCCGGCGCAGGGGGAAGTGAAAAACTGTTTTTT

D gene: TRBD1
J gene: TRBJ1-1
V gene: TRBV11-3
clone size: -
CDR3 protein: CASSLAPGQGSIFTEAFF
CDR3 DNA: TGTGCCAGCAGCTTAGCCCCGGGACAGGGGAGTATATTCACTGAAGCTTTCTTT

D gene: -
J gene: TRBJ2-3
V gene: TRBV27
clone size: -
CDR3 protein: CASSRLNEGETLARTDTQYF
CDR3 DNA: TGTGCCAGCAGTCGGCTTAATGAAGGTGAAACATTGGCTAGAACAGATACGCAGTATTTT

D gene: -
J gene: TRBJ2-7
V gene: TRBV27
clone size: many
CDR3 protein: CASSLTGRKIYEQYF
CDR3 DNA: TGTGCCAGCAGTTTAACCGGACGAAAGATCTACGAGCAGTACTTC

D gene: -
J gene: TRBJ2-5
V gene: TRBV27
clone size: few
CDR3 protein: CASSYSAGRETQYF
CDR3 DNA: TGTGCCAGCAGTTACTCTGCGGGGCGAGAGACCCAGTACTTC

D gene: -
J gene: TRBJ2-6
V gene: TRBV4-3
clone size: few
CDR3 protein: CASGGRFASGANVLTF
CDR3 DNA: TGCGCCAGCGGGGGCAGATTTGCCTCTGGGGCCAACGTCCTGACTTTC